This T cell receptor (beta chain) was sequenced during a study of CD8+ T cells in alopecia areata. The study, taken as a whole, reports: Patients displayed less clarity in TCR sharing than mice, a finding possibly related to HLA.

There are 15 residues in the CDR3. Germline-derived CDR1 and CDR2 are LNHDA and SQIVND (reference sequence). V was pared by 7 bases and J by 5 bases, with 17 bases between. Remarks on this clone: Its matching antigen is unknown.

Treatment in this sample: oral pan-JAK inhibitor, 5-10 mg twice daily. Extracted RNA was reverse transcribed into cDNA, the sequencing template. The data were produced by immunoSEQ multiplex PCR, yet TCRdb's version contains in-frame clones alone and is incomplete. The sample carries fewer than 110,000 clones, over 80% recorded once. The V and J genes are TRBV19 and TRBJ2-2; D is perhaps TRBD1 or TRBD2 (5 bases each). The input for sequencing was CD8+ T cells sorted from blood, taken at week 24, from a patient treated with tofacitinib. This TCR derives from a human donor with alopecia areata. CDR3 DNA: TGTGCCAGTATTAACCCCCAGGGCGGGACCGGGGAGCTGTTTTTT. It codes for CASINPQGGTGELFF.